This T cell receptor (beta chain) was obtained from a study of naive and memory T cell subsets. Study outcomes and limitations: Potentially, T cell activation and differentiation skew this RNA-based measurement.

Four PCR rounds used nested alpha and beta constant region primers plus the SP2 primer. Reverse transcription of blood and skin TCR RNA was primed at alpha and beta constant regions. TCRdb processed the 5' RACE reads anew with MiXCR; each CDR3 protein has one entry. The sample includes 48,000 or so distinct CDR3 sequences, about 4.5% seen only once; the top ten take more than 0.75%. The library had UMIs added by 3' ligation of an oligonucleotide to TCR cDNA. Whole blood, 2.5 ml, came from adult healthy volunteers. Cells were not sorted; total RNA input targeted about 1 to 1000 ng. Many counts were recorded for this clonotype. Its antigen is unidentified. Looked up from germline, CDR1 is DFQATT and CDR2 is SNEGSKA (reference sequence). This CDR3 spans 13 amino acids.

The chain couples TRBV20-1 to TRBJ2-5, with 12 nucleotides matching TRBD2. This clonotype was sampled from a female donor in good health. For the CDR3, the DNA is TGCAGCTCGACTTGGACTAGCGGGAAAGGCCAGTACTTC. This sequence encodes CSSTWTSGKGQYF.